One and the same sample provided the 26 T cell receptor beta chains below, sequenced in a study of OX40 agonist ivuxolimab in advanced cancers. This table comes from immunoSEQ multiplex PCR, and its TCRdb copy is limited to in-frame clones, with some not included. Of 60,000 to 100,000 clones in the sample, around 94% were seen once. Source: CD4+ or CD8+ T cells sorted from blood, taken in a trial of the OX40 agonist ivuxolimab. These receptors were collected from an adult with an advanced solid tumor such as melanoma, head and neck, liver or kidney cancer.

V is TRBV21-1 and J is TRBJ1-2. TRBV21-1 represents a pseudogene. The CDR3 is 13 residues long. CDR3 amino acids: CASSKTGVYGYTF. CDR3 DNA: TGTGCCAGCAGCAAAACTGGGGTCTATGGCTACACCTTC.

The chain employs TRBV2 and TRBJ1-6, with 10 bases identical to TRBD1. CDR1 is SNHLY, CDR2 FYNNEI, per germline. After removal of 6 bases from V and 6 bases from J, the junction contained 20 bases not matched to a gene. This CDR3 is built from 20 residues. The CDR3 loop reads CASRKDRGERVESFNSPLHF. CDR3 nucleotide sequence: TGTGCCAGCAGAAAGGACAGGGGGGAACGAGTGGAAAGTTTTAATTCACCCCTCCACTTT.

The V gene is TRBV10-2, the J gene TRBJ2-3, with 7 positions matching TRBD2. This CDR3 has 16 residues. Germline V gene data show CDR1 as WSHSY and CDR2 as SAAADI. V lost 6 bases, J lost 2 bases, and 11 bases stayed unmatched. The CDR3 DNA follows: TGCGCCAGCAGCCCCGGCGCTAGCGGAAACACAGATACGCAGTATTTT. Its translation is CASSPGASGNTDTQYF.

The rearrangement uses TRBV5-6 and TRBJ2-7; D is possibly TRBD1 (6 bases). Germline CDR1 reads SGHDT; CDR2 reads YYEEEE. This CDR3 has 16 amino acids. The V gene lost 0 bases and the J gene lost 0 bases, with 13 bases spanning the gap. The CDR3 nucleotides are TGTGCCAGCAGCTTGGGACTACGGGACAACTCCTACGAGCAGTACTTC. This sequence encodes CASSLGLRDNSYEQYF.

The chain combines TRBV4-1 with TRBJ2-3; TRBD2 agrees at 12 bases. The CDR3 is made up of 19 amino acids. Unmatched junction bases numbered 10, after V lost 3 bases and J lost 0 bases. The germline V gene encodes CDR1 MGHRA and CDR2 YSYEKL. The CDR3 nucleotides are TGCGCCAGCAGCCAGCCCGGGACTAGCGGGCTAACTAGCACAGATACGCAGTATTTT. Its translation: CASSQPGTSGLTSTDTQYF.

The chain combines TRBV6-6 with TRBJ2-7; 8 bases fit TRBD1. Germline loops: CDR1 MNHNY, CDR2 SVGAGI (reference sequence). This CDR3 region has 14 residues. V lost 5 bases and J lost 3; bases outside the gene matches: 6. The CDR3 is CASSTAGQDYEQYF. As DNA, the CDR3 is TGTGCCAGCAGTACCGCGGGACAGGACTACGAGCAGTACTTC.

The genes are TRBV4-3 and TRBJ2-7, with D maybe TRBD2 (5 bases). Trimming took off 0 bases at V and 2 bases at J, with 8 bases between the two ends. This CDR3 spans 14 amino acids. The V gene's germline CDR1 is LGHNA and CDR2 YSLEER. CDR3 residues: CASSQDSATYEQYF. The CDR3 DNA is TGCGCCAGCAGCCAAGATAGCGCAACCTACGAGCAGTACTTC.

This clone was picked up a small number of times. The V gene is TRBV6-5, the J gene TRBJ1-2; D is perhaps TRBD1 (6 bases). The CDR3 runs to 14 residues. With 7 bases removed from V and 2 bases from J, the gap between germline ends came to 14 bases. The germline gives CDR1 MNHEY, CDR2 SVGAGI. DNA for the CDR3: TGTGCCAGCACCCCCCAGGGGAGCAACTATGGCTACACCTTC. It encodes CASTPQGSNYGYTF.

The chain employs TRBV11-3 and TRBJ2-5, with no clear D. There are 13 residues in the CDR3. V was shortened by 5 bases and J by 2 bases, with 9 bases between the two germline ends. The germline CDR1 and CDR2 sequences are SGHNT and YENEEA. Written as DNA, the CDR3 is TGTGCCAGCAGCCCCCCCAGGCAAGAGACCCAGTACTTC. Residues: CASSPPRQETQYF.

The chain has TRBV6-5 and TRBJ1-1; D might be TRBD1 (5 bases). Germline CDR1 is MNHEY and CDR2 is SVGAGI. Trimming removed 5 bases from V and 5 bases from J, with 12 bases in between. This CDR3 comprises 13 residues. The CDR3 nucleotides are TGTGCCAGCAGTCCCGGGACCCAAACTGAAGCTTTCTTT. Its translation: CASSPGTQTEAFF.

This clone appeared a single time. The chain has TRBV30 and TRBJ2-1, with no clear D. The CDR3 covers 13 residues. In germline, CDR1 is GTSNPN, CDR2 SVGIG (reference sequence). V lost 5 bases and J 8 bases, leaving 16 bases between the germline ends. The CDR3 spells CAWAQTSGHEQFF. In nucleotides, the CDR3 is TGTGCCTGGGCGCAAACCTCCGGCCATGAGCAGTTCTTC.

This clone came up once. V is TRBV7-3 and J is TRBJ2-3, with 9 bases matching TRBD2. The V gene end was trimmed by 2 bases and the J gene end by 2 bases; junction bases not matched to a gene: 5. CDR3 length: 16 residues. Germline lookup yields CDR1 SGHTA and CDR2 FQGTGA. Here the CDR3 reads CASSLGREGPTDTQYF. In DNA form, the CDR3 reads TGTGCCAGCAGCTTAGGGCGGGAGGGCCCCACAGATACGCAGTATTTT.

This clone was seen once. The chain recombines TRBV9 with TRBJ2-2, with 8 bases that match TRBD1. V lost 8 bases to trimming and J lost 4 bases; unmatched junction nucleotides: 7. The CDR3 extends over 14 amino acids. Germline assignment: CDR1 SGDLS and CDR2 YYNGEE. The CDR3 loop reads CASRGTGTTGELFF. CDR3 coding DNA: TGTGCCAGTAGGGGGACAGGAACCACCGGGGAGCTGTTTTTT. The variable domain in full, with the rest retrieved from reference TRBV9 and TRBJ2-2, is DSGVTQTPKHLITATGQRVTLRCSPRSGDLSVYWYQQSLDQGLQFLIQYYNGEERAKGNILERFSAQQFPDLHSELNLSSLELGDSALYFCASRGTGTTGELFFGEGSRLTVL.

The CDR3 here is CASSQVDRAQETQYF. CDR3 sequence (DNA): TGCGCCAGCAGCCAAGTCGACAGGGCACAAGAGACCCAGTACTTC. The chain links TRBV4-3 to TRBJ2-5; 7 bases are shared with TRBD1. Germline V gene lookup returns CDR1 LGHNA and CDR2 YSLEER. V lost 1 base, J lost 2 bases, and 4 bases stayed unmatched. This CDR3 has 15 residues.

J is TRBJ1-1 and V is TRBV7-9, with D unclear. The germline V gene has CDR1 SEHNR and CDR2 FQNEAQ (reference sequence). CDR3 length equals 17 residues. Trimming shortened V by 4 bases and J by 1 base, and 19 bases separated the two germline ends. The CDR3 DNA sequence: TGTGCCAGCAGCTCCCCTAACACCCGTGGTGGGAACACTGAAGCTTTCTTT. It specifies CASSSPNTRGGNTEAFF.

The CDR3 spells CASSHTGGNEPYGYTF. In DNA, the CDR3 is TGTGCCAGCTCACATACCGGGGGGAATGAGCCCTATGGCTACACCTTC. The chain uses TRBV18 and TRBJ1-2; perhaps TRBD1 as D (5 bases). The CDR3 length is 16 residues. Trimming cost V 4 bases and J 4 bases, with 19 bases left between them. CDR1 is KGHSH and CDR2 is LQKENI in the germline V gene.

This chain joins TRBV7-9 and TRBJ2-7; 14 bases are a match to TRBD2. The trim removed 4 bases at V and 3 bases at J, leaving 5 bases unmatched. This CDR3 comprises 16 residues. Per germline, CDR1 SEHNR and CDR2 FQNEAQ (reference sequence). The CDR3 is CASSSTSGGVNYEQYF. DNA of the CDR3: TGTGCCAGCAGCTCGACTAGCGGGGGGGTAAACTACGAGCAGTACTTC.

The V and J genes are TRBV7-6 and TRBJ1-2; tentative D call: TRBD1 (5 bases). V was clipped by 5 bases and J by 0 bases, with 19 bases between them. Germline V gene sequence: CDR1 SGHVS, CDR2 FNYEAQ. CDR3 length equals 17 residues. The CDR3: CASSQDTGWTANYGYTF. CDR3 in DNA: TGTGCCAGCAGCCAGGACACAGGATGGACCGCTAACTATGGCTACACCTTC.

In DNA form, the CDR3 reads TGTGCCAGCAGCTTAGTACAGGGGGATGAAAAACTGTTTTTT. This translates into CASSLVQGDEKLFF. The rearrangement uses TRBV27 and TRBJ1-4; 8 bases agree with TRBD1. V gave up 6 bases and J gave up 6 bases; unmatched junction bases: 6. Germline V gives CDR1 MNHEY, CDR2 SMNVEV (reference sequence). The CDR3 contains 14 residues. Variable domain in full (rest from reference TRBV27 and TRBJ1-4): EAQVTQNPRYLITVTGKKLTVTCSQNMNHEYMSWYRQDPGLGLRQIYYSMNVEVTDKGDVPEGYKVSRKEKRNFPLILESPSPNQTSLYFCASSLVQGDEKLFFGSGTQLSVL.

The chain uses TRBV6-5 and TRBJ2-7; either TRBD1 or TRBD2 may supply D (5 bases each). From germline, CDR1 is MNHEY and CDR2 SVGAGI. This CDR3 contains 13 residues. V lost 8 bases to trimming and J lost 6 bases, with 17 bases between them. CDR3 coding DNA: TGTGCCAGCGCCCCCGGGGCCGCGTCCGAGCAGTACTTC. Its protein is CASAPGAASEQYF.

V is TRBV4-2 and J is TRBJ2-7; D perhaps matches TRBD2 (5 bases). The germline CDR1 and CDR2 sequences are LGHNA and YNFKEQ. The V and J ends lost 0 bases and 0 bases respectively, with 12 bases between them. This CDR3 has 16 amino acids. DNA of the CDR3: TGTGCCAGCAGCCAAGAAGGAGCTAGCCGCTCCTACGAGCAGTACTTC. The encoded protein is CASSQEGASRSYEQYF.

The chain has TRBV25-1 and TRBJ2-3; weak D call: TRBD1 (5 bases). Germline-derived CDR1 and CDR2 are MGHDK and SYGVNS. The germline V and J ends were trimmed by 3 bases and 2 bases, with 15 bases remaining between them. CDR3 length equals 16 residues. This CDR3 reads CASSENEDTITDTQYF. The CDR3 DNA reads TGTGCCAGCAGTGAGAATGAGGACACAATCACAGATACGCAGTATTTT.

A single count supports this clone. In nucleotides, the CDR3 is TGCGCCAGCAGCCAAGATATTCCGTACGAGCAGTACTTC. It codes for CASSQDIPYEQYF. V gene TRBV4-1 combines with J gene TRBJ2-7; D gene ambiguous. The CDR3 is 13 amino acids. Germline values: CDR1 MGHRA, CDR2 YSYEKL. Trimming cost V 0 bases and J 4 bases, with 7 bases left between them.

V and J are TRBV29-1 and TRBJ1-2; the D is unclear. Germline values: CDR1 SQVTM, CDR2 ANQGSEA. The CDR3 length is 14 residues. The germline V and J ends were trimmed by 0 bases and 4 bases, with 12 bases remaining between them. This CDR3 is CSVEEAGPVYGYTF. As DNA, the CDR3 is TGCAGCGTTGAAGAAGCCGGGCCAGTCTATGGCTACACCTTC.

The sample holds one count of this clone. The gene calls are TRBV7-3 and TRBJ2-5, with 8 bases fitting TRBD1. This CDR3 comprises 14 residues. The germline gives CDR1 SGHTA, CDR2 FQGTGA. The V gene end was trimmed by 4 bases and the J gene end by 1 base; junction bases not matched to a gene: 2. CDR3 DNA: TGTGCCAGCAGCTCCACAGGGGGCCAAGAGACCCAGTACTTC. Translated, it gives CASSSTGGQETQYF.

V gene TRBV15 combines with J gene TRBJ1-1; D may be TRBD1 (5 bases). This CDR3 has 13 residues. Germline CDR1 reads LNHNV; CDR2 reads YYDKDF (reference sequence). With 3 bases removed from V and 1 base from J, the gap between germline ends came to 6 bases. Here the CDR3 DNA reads TGTGCCACCAGCAGTGGGGCGAACACTGAAGCTTTCTTT. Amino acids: CATSSGANTEAFF.